This T cell receptor beta chain derives from a study of cytomegalovirus exposure and HLA in healthy donors (dated by TCRdb to about 2017). Background for the entire study: An earlier analysis of more than 550 of the donors reported 250 to 300 Gb of sequence data and 117 million unique TCR beta sequences obtained from around 180 million T cells. Around 300 gigabases of sequencing data and 78 million or so unique TCR sequences were included in an early release covering 550 to 800 HLA-typed donors. The genetic ancestry cluster associated with self-reported Caucasian donors included about 81% of the 300 to 400 genotyped donors. The study aimed to test whether signatures of past pathogen exposure could be identified by cataloging public T cell receptors. Using immunosequencing, the study profiled T cell repertoires from about 620 subjects and related those repertoires to cytomegalovirus serostatus. In addition to the first cohort of 650 to 750 subjects, a separate validation cohort of 120 different subjects was used. High-throughput TCR immunosequencing, statistical association of individual TCRs with disease status, and machine learning were combined to predict cytomegalovirus infection status. To study patterns of TCR occurrence, a later analysis re-analyzed previously published TCR beta repertoires from 666 donors and added high-resolution HLA genotyping. Rather than drawing on any new phenotypic data, the later analysis identified candidate immune exposures from TCR beta sequences and the way those sequences occurred across donors. An earlier analysis of about 600 of the donors used high-throughput TCR beta sequencing to judge whether each TCR beta V gene segment behaved as functional or pseudogenic. Alongside the repertoire data, information on donor age, sex, ethnicity and CMV serostatus was compiled. A later genetic analysis used genome-wide SNP genotypes for about three fifths of the 666 donors, treating that subset as a discovery cohort. Every discovery cohort repertoire had been produced on one sequencing platform. Class I and class II HLA loci were covered by the typing at four-digit resolution. The number of typed donors differed by locus: roughly 629-640 for A, B, C, DRB1 and DQB1; approximately 520 for DQA1; 606 for DPA1; and 400 to 480 for DPB1. Roughly five DR-DQ haplotypes were handled as single units for association and clustering, since linkage in the cohort was strong. Among roughly 400 genotyped donors of the cohort, an average of approximately 240,000 unique TCR beta nucleotide sequences were sequenced per donor, roughly 18% of them non-productive. Findings and caveats that apply to the study as a whole: Sequencing depth was assumed to be roughly uniform across donors in the presence/absence analyses, though that assumption may not hold. In a later genetic analysis, a missense DCLRE1C variant was associated with V-gene and J-gene trimming of TCR beta chains, and the association was replicated in an independent cohort. Immune exposure information for the cohort was limited to CMV serostatus. It was suggested by the authors that the approach could potentially be generalized to other disease states and immunological phenotypes. In a later analysis, TCR association rates were found to vary across HLA loci, with the most associated TCRs seen for DRB1 alleles and the fewest for HLA-C alleles. In the study, about 150 TCR beta chains were listed as associated with cytomegalovirus. Across donors, most TCR sequences were observed very rarely, whereas some public TCRs were present in many individuals. Cytomegalovirus status was reported to be diagnosed by the classifier with high specificity and sensitivity in both the original and validation cohorts. HLA typing was unavailable for some donors at each locus, so association tests used only the typed subset. Seventeen rarely observed V segments, including chromosome 9 orphons, were excluded from the earlier analysis of some 590 of the donors because counts were too low. A later analysis reported that several top co-occurrence clusters appeared linked to parvovirus B19, influenza, CMV and Epstein-Barr virus. In an earlier analysis of a few hundred of the donors, most TCR beta V segments were observed in productive rearrangements about 87% or about 30% of the time, broadly matching IMGT annotations. According to a later genetic analysis, donors in an Asian-associated ancestry cluster had fewer N-insertions in productive TCRs than the approximately 630-donor mean. When HLA alleles, especially DR and DQ, strongly co-occurred, TCR associations were difficult to assign to individual alleles. A cluster of highly shared sequence variants was judged likely to be a technical artifact of the sequencing pipeline. A further reported finding was that TCR beta sequences accurately predicted the HLA-A and HLA-B alleles for most subjects in the first cohort. Specific HLA alleles were associated with 16,951 TCR beta sequences at a false discovery rate of 0.05 in a later analysis. Correlated functional status among segregating V segments might be attributable to linkage disequilibrium, but an unknown experimental factor could not be ruled out. In vitro tests confirmed that three of the cytomegalovirus-associated TCR beta chains recognize cytomegalovirus antigens. A later analysis found that most CMV-associated TCR beta chains appeared HLA-restricted, with HLA associations seemingly driven largely by CMV exposure. This cohort had only TCR beta chains sequenced, and the lack of alpha or paired-chain data limited which features could be detected. Some IMGT-functional V segments, including TRBV6-2 and TRBV6-3, could not be told apart with the 87-base-pair reads, so those segments were excluded. A later analysis found that HLA-associated TCR beta chains were more clonally expanded and had lower generation probabilities than equally common non-associated chains.

On this clone itself: The target of this receptor is not known. No qualities accompany the bases; no much larger clone lies one base away.

Library method: the immunoSEQ multiplex PCR assay. For the multiplex PCR, a mixture combining 60 forward primers for TCR Vbeta segments and 13 reverse primers for TCR Jbeta segments was used. A multiplex PCR assay on genomic DNA amplified the CDR3 region of rearranged TCR beta genes. Amplified TCR beta libraries were sequenced as 87-base-pair reads on the Illumina HiSeq System. In the source study's methods: In a later analysis, approximately 74 million unique TCR beta chains were counted across the roughly 670 repertoires, and around 10 million of these chains were shared by at least two donors. Raw reads were error-corrected and collapsed into unique sequences with a nearest-neighbor algorithm that merged closely related sequences to remove PCR and sequencing errors. V, D and J gene segments were assigned by aligning CDR3 sequences to IMGT reference sequences. Each retained sequence needed at least a six-nucleotide match to both a V gene segment and a J gene segment. A rearrangement counted as productive if the CDR3 had no stop codons and remained in frame with V and J, and every other rearrangement counted as non-productive. CDR3 was defined according to IMGT convention as the region running from the second conserved V-encoded cysteine to the conserved J-encoded phenylalanine. The earlier analysis of 587 of the donors excluded sequences that lacked an unambiguous match to a single V gene segment. An earlier analysis of around 600 of the donors classified V segments as functional when productive rearrangements were above 56.7% and as segregating when the standard deviation between donors was above 5%. A statistical classification framework was built to diagnose cytomegalovirus status from the catalog of TCR beta chain sequences. In a later analysis, TCR nucleotide sequences were compared against IMGT/GENE-DB human TR gene sequences so that V and J genes could be assigned. In a later analysis, CDR3 sequences and most-parsimonious VDJ recombination scenarios were assigned using the TCRdist pipeline. In a later analysis, each TCR beta chain was defined by its CDR3 amino acid sequence together with its V-gene family, and reads lacking a unique V-gene family were excluded. A later analysis removed 592 highly shared, low-generation-probability nucleotide sequences to deal with suspected cross-contamination and a sequencing artifact. In a later analysis, a clonal expansion index was calculated for each public chain from normalized within-repertoire ranks of inferred template counts. In a later analysis, generation probabilities were computed with a VDJ recombination model fitted to out-of-frame rearrangements, and the resulting probabilities were checked against IGoR. In a later analysis, TCR-TCR, TCR-HLA and TCR-CMV co-occurrence was scored with hypergeometric tests, and a repertoire-size bias correction was applied to TCR pairs. In a later analysis, false discovery rates were estimated by permuting HLA or CMV assignments 20 times. In a later analysis, co-occurring TCRs were grouped using DBSCAN, with TCRdist sequence similarity added in when clustering inside HLA-allele-positive subsets. Repertoires with fewer than 30,000 or more than 120,000 public chains were left out of co-occurrence clustering, as were a few repertoires with anomalous nucleotide sharing. Not all clones reach the TCRdb copy of this immuneACCESS table, which keeps in-frame sequences only. Checked studies attribute under half of the gap to unresolved V genes and leave the rest unexplained. V and J calls and clone size are as listed in that table; D and trimming were resolved from the DNA. A total of 150,000 to 200,000 clones appear in this sample, around 85% of them only once. The ten largest clones add up to 1% of the sample.

Trimming costs V 4 bases and J 0 bases, and their ends lie 16 bases apart. From the cysteine through the phenylalanine, the CDR3 covers 16 amino acids. Only the CDR3 part of the read is kept: 48 bases, read in frame from the first base. CDR1 is given as SEHNR and CDR2 as FQNEAQ, both from the germline V gene (reference sequence). The cohort comprised some 700 healthy bone marrow donors. At the time of sampling, every cohort member was nominally healthy, though immune exposures that went unrecorded were likely present. The donor was CMV seronegative and belonged to the group of 320 or so seronegative cohort members. A peripheral blood sample was collected from each donor, and TCR beta sequencing was performed on peripheral blood mononuclear cells. The Qiagen DNeasy Blood Extraction Kit was used to extract genomic DNA from the blood cell samples.

Sequenced: PBMCs. The clonotype comes from a boy between 2 and 10 years old in good health and CMV-seronegative. The V and J genes are TRBV7-9 and TRBJ2-7; TRBD2 could be the D gene, as 6 bases match. The CDR3 region has the sequence CASSSERGSSSYEQYF. The DNA sequence follows: TGTGCCAGCAGCTCAGAACGGGGGTCGAGCTCCTACGAGCAGTACTTC.